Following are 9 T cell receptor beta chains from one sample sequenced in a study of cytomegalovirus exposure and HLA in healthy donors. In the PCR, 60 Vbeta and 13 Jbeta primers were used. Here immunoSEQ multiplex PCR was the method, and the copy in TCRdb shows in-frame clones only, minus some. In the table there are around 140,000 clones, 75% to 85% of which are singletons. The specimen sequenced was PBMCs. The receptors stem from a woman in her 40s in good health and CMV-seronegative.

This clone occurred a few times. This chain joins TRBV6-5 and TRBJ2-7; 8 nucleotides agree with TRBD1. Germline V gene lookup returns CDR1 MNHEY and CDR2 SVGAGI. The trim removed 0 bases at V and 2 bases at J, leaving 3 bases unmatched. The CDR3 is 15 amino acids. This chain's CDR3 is CASSYSAGGPYEQYF. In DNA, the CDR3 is TGTGCCAGCAGTTACTCCGCAGGGGGCCCCTACGAGCAGTACTTC.

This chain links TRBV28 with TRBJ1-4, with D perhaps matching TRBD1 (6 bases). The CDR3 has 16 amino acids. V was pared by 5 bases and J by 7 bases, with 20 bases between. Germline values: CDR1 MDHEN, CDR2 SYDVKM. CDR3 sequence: CASSPPLTGSGEKLFF. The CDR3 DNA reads TGTGCCAGCAGTCCCCCCCTCACAGGGTCGGGTGAAAAACTGTTTTTT.

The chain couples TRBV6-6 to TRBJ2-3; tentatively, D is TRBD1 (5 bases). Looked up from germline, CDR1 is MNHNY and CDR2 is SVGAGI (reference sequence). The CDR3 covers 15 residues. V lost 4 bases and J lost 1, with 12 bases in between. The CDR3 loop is CASSSTGRGTDTQYF. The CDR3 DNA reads TGTGCCAGCAGTTCAACAGGACGGGGCACAGATACGCAGTATTTT.

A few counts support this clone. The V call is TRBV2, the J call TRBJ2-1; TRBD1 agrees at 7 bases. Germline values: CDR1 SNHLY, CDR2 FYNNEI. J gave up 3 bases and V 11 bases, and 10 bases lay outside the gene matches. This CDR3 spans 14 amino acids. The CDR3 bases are TGTGCCCACCGTGAGTACAGGGGCTACAATGAGCAGTTCTTC. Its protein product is CAHREYRGYNEQFF.

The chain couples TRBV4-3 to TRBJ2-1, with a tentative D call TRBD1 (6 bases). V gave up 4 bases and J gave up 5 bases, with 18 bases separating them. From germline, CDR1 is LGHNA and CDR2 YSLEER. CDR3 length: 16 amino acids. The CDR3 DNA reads TGCGCCAGCAGCCTACGTTCCGGGACAAGGGACAATGAGCAGTTCTTC. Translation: CASSLRSGTRDNEQFF.

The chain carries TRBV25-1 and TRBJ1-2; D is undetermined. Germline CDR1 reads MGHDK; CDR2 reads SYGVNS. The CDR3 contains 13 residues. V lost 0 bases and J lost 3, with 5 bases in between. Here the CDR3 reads CASSEYRDYGYTF. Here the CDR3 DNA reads TGTGCCAGCAGTGAATATCGCGACTATGGCTACACCTTC.

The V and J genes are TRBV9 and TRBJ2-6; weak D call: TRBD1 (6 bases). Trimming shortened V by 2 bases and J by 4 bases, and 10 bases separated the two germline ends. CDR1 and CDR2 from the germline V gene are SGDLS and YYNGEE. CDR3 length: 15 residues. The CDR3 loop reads CASSVRGGGANVLTF. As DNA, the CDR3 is TGTGCCAGCAGCGTCAGGGGTGGCGGGGCCAACGTCCTGACTTTC.

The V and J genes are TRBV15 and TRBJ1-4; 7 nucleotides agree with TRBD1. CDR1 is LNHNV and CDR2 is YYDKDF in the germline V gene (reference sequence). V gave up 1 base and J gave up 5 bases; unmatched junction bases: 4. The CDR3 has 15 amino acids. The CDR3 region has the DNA TGTGCCACCAGCAGAGCAACAGGGGACAATGAAAAACTGTTTTTT. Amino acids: CATSRATGDNEKLFF.

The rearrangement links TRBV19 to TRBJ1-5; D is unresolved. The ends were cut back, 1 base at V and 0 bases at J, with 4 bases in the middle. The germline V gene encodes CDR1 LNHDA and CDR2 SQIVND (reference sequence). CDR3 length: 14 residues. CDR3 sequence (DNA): TGTGCCAGTAGTATAGCATTTAGCAATCAGCCCCAGCATTTT. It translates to CASSIAFSNQPQHF.